This TCR beta chain stems from a study of cytomegalovirus exposure and HLA in healthy donors. Both 60 Vbeta primers and 13 Jbeta primers went into the PCR. The protocol was immunoSEQ multiplex PCR, while the TCRdb copy is restricted to in-frame clones and leaves out a portion. The data contain some 140,000 clones, roughly 70% of them seen just once; the ten biggest clones take up 2.1%. CDR3 length: 14 amino acids. Trimming took off 0 bases at V and 0 bases at J, with 4 bases between the two ends. Germline CDR1 and CDR2: PRHDT and FYEKMQ (reference sequence). Healthy bone marrow donors formed the donor group.

The rearrangement uses TRBV13 and TRBJ2-3; D is unclear. The sample comprised PBMCs. This clonotype was obtained from a man younger than 40 in good health and CMV-seronegative. In nucleotides, the CDR3 is TGTGCCAGCAGCTTAGGAGCGAGCACAGATACGCAGTATTTT. It codes for CASSLGASTDTQYF.